Following are 11 T cell receptor beta chains from one sample sequenced in a study of CXCR3-negative and CXCR3-positive naive CD8 T cells. Study-wide points: Comparison of naive cells showed more hydrophobic TRB CDR3s in CXCR3-positive than in CXCR3-negative naive cells.

Through 5' RACE with UMI labels, the TRB cDNA libraries were prepared. No DNA is given; TCRdb re-called the 5' RACE reads and lists each CDR3 protein once. Its table lists roughly 6,800 distinct CDR3 sequences. Their antigens remain unidentified. Sequences were obtained from naive CXCR3+ CD8+ T cells from blood. Subset described: CD45RO-CCR7+CD27+CD95- naive CD8+ T cells expressing CXCR3 (TNR3+). The receptors come from a human donor in good health. Some clones in this sample may be carry-over from other donors' samples.

J is TRBJ2-1 and V is TRBV29-1; the D call from TCRdb, TRBD1, cannot be confirmed without DNA. The CDR3 has 13 residues. Looked up from germline, CDR1 is SQVTM and CDR2 is ANQGSEA. The chain's CDR3 is CSVDEGGYNEQFF.

This clonotype is classed as medium-sized by frequency. The genes are TRBV29-1 and TRBJ2-6; TCRdb calls TRBD1, which cannot be checked without DNA. Germline CDR1 is SQVTM and CDR2 is ANQGSEA. CDR3 size: 16 residues. CDR3 region: CSVESGQGAGANVLTF.

The genes are TRBV13 and TRBJ2-2. CDR1 is PRHDT, CDR2 FYEKMQ, per germline (reference sequence). This CDR3 is built from 13 residues. CDR3: CASSLFLTGELFF.

CDR3 sequence reads: CSVAAMNTEAFF. The V and J genes are TRBV29-1 and TRBJ1-1. Germline assignment: CDR1 SQVTM and CDR2 ANQGSEA. The CDR3 sequence is 12 residues long.

In terms of frequency, this clonotype is medium-sized. The rearrangement links TRBV29-1 to TRBJ2-4. Germline CDR1 SQVTM, CDR2 ANQGSEA. The CDR3 extends over 13 amino acids. CDR3 in amino acids: CSVVGVTKNIQYF.

The genes are TRBV14 and TRBJ1-3. Germline V gene lookup returns CDR1 SGHDN and CDR2 FVKESK. This CDR3 comprises 11 residues. This CDR3 is CASHIENTIYF. Combining the CDR3 with reference TRBV14 and TRBJ1-3 gives the whole variable domain EAGVTQFPSHSVIEKGQTVTLRCDPISGHDNLYWYRRVMGKEIKFLLHFVKESKQDESGMPNNRFLAERTGGTYSTLKVQPAELEDSGVYFCASHIENTIYFGEGSWLTVV.

Its frequency marks this clonotype as medium-sized. The CDR3 sequence is CASNGPPTANTQYF. The V call is TRBV2, the J call TRBJ2-3. CDR3 length: 14 residues. Germline lookup yields CDR1 SNHLY and CDR2 FYNNEI.

This chain links TRBV2 with TRBJ2-5; TCRdb returns TRBD2, unconfirmable since there is no DNA. This CDR3 spans 14 amino acids. The germline gives CDR1 SNHLY, CDR2 FYNNEI. The CDR3 reads CASSPATSLETQYF.

Considering frequency, this clonotype is medium-sized (0.01 to 0.1%). The V call is TRBV6-5, the J call TRBJ1-2. Germline CDR1 is MNHEY and CDR2 is SVGAGI. This CDR3 spans 14 amino acids. The CDR3 region is CASSVGLLNYGYTF.

Considering frequency, this clonotype is medium-sized (0.01 to 0.1%). The gene calls are TRBV5-1 and TRBJ2-1; the D call from TCRdb, TRBD2, cannot be confirmed without DNA. The CDR3 consists of 12 residues. Germline CDR1 is SGHRS and CDR2 is YFSETQ. CDR3: CASSDTSDEQFF. Full variable domain (rest looked up from reference TRBV5-1 and TRBJ2-1): KAGVTQTPRYLIKTRGQQVTLSCSPISGHRSVSWYQQTPGQGLQFLFEYFSETQRNKGNFPGRFSGRQFSNSRSEMNVSTLELGDSALYLCASSDTSDEQFFGPGTRLTVL.

This clonotype is identified as medium-sized (0.01 to 0.1%) from frequency. The V gene is TRBV27, the J gene TRBJ2-7. Germline V lookup: CDR1 MNHEY, CDR2 SMNVEV (reference sequence). CDR3 length: 14 amino acids. The CDR3 spells CASSLSGSSYEQYF.